These 5 T cell receptor beta chains share one sample of origin, sequenced in a study of T cell repertoires in cytomegalovirus infection. Each CDR3 protein gets one entry after TCRdb re-called the reads with MiXCR. The table shows hundreds of thousands of distinct CDR3 sequences, with 35% to 45% occurring only once. What was sequenced was PBMCs. All receptors derive from a human donor in good health (CMV status not recorded). Some clones in this sample may be carry-over from other donors' samples.

The chain uses TRBV12-3 or TRBV12-4 and TRBJ1-5; possibly TRBD1 for D (6 bases). Trimming took 5 bases from V and 7 from J, leaving 15 bases between them. This CDR3 contains 14 residues. The CDR3: CASSRGGARQPQHF. The CDR3 nucleotides are TGTGCCAGCAGTCGGGGGGGGGCTCGGCAGCCCCAGCATTTT.

This clonotype was seen only once. The V call is TRBV4-2, the J call TRBJ2-1; D might be TRBD2 (6 bases). Trimming pared 1 base from V and 8 bases from J, leaving 9 bases between. This CDR3 is built from 13 residues. Germline-derived CDR1 and CDR2 are LGHNA and YNFKEQ. The CDR3 loop reads CASSQAGVDEQFF. For the CDR3, the DNA is TGTGCCAGCAGCCAAGCGGGGGTTGATGAGCAGTTCTTC.

This chain connects TRBV4-2 to TRBJ1-4; D is ambiguous. With 0 bases removed from V and 0 bases from J, the gap between germline ends came to 14 bases. Looked up from germline, CDR1 is LGHNA and CDR2 is YNFKEQ. This CDR3 region has 18 residues. CDR3 sequence: CASSQDLGNTATNEKLFF. The CDR3 DNA follows: TGTGCCAGCAGCCAAGATCTGGGAAATACTGCAACTAATGAAAAACTGTTTTTT.

The CDR3 reads CASSQPGTSGGNTIYF. CDR3 DNA sequence: TGTGCCAGCAGCCAACCCGGGACCTCCGGTGGAAACACCATATATTTT. V gene TRBV28 combines with J gene TRBJ1-3; maybe TRBD1 (5 bases). The CDR3 is 16 residues long. Looked up from germline, CDR1 is MDHEN and CDR2 is SYDVKM. Trimming removed 6 bases from V and 3 bases from J, with 18 bases in between.

This clonotype was picked up many times. The chain carries TRBV7-2 and TRBJ2-2; TRBD2 agrees at 9 bases. The V gene end was trimmed by 5 bases and the J gene end by 4 bases; junction bases not matched to a gene: 5. CDR3 length: 15 amino acids. The germline CDR1 and CDR2 sequences are SGHTA and FQGNSA. CDR3 DNA: TGTGCCAGCAGCGGTGGGACTAGCAGCACCGGGGAGCTGTTTTTT. It yields the protein CASSGGTSSTGELFF. The full variable domain, its missing parts supplied by reference TRBV7-2 and TRBJ2-2, is GAGVSQSPSNKVTEKGKDVELRCDPISGHTALYWYRQSLGQGLEFLIYFQGNSAPDKSGLPSDRFSAERTGGSVSTLTIQRTQQEDSAVYLCASSGGTSSTGELFFGEGSRLTVL.